The rows below give T cell receptor beta chains drawn from one sample of a study of blood T cell repertoires in COVID-19. Sequencing was performed with immunoSEQ multiplex PCR; in TCRdb, only in-frame clones are kept and a portion is missing. The data show some 520,000 clones, about 91% seen once. Source material: peripheral blood. The source of these receptors is a man aged 18 to 29 with COVID-19, enrolled during active disease. Both conserved end residues are part of each CDR3. The D gene is left open where the match is weak. Clone size is given for some rows only: seen once, a few or many times, or a class if the clone is expanded.

v_gene,len,j_gene,d_gene,abundance,CDR3nt,CDR3aa
TRBV12-3/TRBV12-4,13,TRBJ2-3,NA,NA,TGTGCCAGCAGTTTGCGGGATTCAGATACGCAGTATTTT,CASSLRDSDTQYF
TRBV5-5,16,TRBJ1-3,NA,NA,TGTGCCAGCAGCTTGGGGGCAACCACCGCTGGAAACACCATATATTTT,CASSLGATTAGNTIYF
TRBV19,14,TRBJ1-6,NA,few,TGTGCCAGTAGTATTAGCTCCTATAATTCACCCCTCCACTTT,CASSISSYNSPLHF
TRBV3-1/TRBV3-2,13,TRBJ2-5,NA,NA,TGTGCCAGCAGCCCCCTGACTAGACGAACCCAGTACTTC,CASSPLTRRTQYF
TRBV30,15,TRBJ2-7,NA,NA,TGTGCCTGGAGTGTAGATGGTCGAGAGAGCGACGAGCAGTACTTC,CAWSVDGRESDEQYF
TRBV10-3,13,TRBJ1-1,NA,NA,TGTGCCATCACCAGGGGTGAGGACACTGAAGCTTTCTTT,CAITRGEDTEAFF
TRBV7-9,14,TRBJ2-1,TRBD2,NA,TGTGCGAGGAGTACTAGCGGGAGGGGTAATGAGCAGTTCTTC,CARSTSGRGNEQFF
TRBV27,17,TRBJ2-1,TRBD2,NA,TGTGCCAGCAGTTTGAGTAGCGGGGGGGCCTCCTACAATGAGCAGTTCTTC,CASSLSSGGASYNEQFF
TRBV6-1,15,TRBJ2-3,TRBD2,NA,TGTGCCAGCAGTGATTATGGGGGGGGCACAGATACGCAGTATTTT,CASSDYGGGTDTQYF
TRBV7-9,19,TRBJ1-2,TRBD1,NA,TGTGCCAGCAGCTTAGCGGGGACAGGGGTCGGGCAGGGGATCTATGGCTACACCTTC,CASSLAGTGVGQGIYGYTF
TRBV11-2,16,TRBJ2-3,NA,NA,TGTGCCAGCAGCCCTCTAGCTGTGGAGGGCCGGGATACGCAGTATTTT,CASSPLAVEGRDTQYF
TRBV10-3,17,TRBJ2-7,TRBD2,NA,TGTGCCATCTCCTCCCTTGGGGCTAGCGGGAGCCCAAGCTTTGGGTACTTC,CAISSLGASGSPSFGYF
TRBV6-4,12,TRBJ1-2,NA,NA,TGTGCCAGCAGTGACTCGAACTCTGGCTACACCTTC,CASSDSNSGYTF
TRBV10-1,15,TRBJ2-1,TRBD2,NA,TGCGCCAGCAGTGCACTAGCGGGACAGACAATGAAGCAGTTCTTC,CASSALAGQTMKQFF
TRBV6-1,14,TRBJ1-6,NA,NA,TGTGCCAGCAGTGAGGCAGGGCTGAATTCACCCCTCCACTTT,CASSEAGLNSPLHF
TRBV7-9,17,TRBJ1-2,TRBD1,NA,TGTGCCAGCAGCTCCCTCCCGGACAGGAGGGGTGTCTATGGCTACACCTTC,CASSSLPDRRGVYGYTF
TRBV2,13,TRBJ1-4,NA,NA,TGTGCCAGCGAAAAGGGAGGGTATGAAAAACTGTTTTTT,CASEKGGYEKLFF
TRBV6-5,14,TRBJ2-7,NA,NA,TGTGCCAGCAGTCAGGGGGGCGAACGCTACGAGCAGTACTTC,CASSQGGERYEQYF
TRBV30,15,TRBJ2-3,TRBD2,NA,TGTGCCTGGAGTTTCACTAGCGGGAGGACAGATACGCAGTATTTT,CAWSFTSGRTDTQYF
TRBV29-1,17,TRBJ2-3,TRBD2,NA,TGCAGCGTTCCACTAGCGGGAGGGCCCGTACGCACAGATACGCAGTATTTT,CSVPLAGGPVRTDTQYF
TRBV6-5,13,TRBJ1-6,NA,NA,TGTGCCAGCAGTTACTACGGGAATTCACCCCTCCACTTT,CASSYYGNSPLHF
TRBV5-4,16,TRBJ2-5,NA,NA,TGTGCCAGCGCTACCCAAGCCCGAGCGTACCAAGAGACCCAGTACTTC,CASATQARAYQETQYF
TRBV3-1/TRBV3-2,13,TRBJ1-1,NA,NA,TGTGCCAGCAGCAAGACACCCGGGGGGGTGGCTTTCTTT,CASSKTPGGVAFF
TRBV7-9,15,TRBJ1-1,NA,NA,TGTGCCAGCAGCTTAGGGAGCGTCATGAACACTGAAGCTTTCTTT,CASSLGSVMNTEAFF
TRBV13,17,TRBJ2-5,NA,NA,TGTGCCAGCAGCTTAGAGGGAGCTAGCGTTTCCCAAGAGACCCAGTACTTC,CASSLEGASVSQETQYF
TRBV15,13,TRBJ1-4,TRBD1,few,TGTGCCACCAGCAGGGACAGGAATGAAAAACTGTTTTTT,CATSRDRNEKLFF